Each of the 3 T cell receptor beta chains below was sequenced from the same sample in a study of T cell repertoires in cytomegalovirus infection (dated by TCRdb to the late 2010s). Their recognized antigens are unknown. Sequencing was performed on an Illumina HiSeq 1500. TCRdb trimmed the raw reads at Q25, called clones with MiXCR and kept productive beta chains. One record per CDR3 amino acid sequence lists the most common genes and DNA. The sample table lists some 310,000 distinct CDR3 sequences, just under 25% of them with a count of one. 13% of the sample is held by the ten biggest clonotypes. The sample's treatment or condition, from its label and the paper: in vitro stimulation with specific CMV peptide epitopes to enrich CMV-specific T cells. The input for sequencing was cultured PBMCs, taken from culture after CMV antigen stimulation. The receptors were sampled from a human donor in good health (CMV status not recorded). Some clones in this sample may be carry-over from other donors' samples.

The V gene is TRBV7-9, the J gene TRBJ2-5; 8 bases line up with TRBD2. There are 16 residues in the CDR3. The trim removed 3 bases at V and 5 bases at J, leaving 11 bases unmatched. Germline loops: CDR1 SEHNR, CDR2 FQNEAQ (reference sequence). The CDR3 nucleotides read TGTGCCAGCAGCTTTCCCGGGACTAGAGTTGTTGAGACCCAGTACTTC. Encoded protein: CASSFPGTRVVETQYF.

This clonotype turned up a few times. DNA for the CDR3: TGTGCCAGCAGCTTATTGGGCGAGCAGTACTTC. Its protein product is CASSLLGEQYF. The rearrangement links TRBV11-2 to TRBJ2-7; D remains ambiguous. V lost 2 bases, J lost 6 bases, and 5 bases lay in between. The CDR3 has 11 residues. CDR1 and CDR2 (germline): SGHAT, FQNNGV.

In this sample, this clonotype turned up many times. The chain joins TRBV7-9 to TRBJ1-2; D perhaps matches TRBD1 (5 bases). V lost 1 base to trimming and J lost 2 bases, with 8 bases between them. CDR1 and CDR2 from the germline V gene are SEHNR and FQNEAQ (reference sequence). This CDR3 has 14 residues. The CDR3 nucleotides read TGTGCCAGCAGCTTAGTTTCAGGGAACTATGGCTACACCTTC. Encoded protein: CASSLVSGNYGYTF.